This paragraph covers one T cell receptor beta chain sequence. What it recognizes is unknown. The table came from immunoSEQ multiplex PCR; TCRdb's copy has only in-frame clones and leaves some out. Of more than 60,000 clones in the sample, roughly 90% were seen once. CDR1 and CDR2 (germline): SGHRS, YFSETQ. V shed 2 bases and J shed 7 bases, with 18 bases lying between them. CDR3 size: 16 residues. These data are taken from a study of T cell responses to AZD1222 COVID-19 vaccine. Study-wide context: Some second doses came at about 4 weeks and others at about 12 weeks; these were pooled. Study-wide points: Baseline antibody screening turned up just six or seven seropositive AZD1222 recipients. Compared with day 0, the breadth and depth of the Spike-specific TCR repertoire rose significantly after two doses of AZD1222. Donors were largely white British and mainly female; clonal diversity was possibly underestimated.

This chain connects TRBV5-1 to TRBJ1-4; weak D call: TRBD1 (5 bases). This clonotype originated in an adult in good health. The starting material was peripheral blood, obtained on day 0 of AZD1222 vaccination. The CDR3 coding sequence is TGCGCCAGCAGCTTAGGGACGTCCTCGGGAGCTGAAAAACTGTTTTTT. Translating it yields CASSLGTSSGAEKLFF.